This TCR beta chain was profiled in a study of graft-versus-host responses after intestinal transplantation. On the study more broadly: Grafts that recipients had were multivisceral, liver-intestinal, or isolated intestinal transplants. Recipients were all induced with anti-thymocyte globulin, then given tacrolimus and steroids for 3 to 4 years. General study findings and limits: Investigators detected GvH clones in recipient marrow, with some emerging earlier in ileum or blood.

Note on this clone: The antigen is unknown.

Sequencing was performed with immunoSEQ multiplex PCR; in TCRdb, only in-frame clones are kept and a portion is missing. The sample lists about 99,000 clones; less than 90% were seen once. Germline CDR1 reads SSHAT; CDR2 reads FNYEAQ (reference sequence). Germline trimming cut 5 bases from V and 6 bases from J; bases unmatched to any gene: 10. The CDR3 has 15 residues. This clonotype was obtained from a human donor who received an intestinal transplant. The material was unstimulated CD4+ T cells sorted from spleen or lymph node cells, obtained before intestinal transplant. The chain recombines TRBV7-7 with TRBJ2-5; 9 nucleotides match TRBD2. This CDR3 is CASSPTPRGGKTQYF. In nucleotides, the CDR3 is TGTGCCAGCAGCCCAACCCCGCGGGGGGGTAAGACCCAGTACTTC.